Shown below are 18 T cell receptor beta chains from a single sample sequenced in a study of cytomegalovirus exposure and HLA in healthy donors. Produced via immunoSEQ multiplex PCR; TCRdb's table is partial and in-frame only. This table has 300,000 to 450,000 clones, roughly 88% appearing once. Sequenced input: PBMCs. All receptors come from a woman between 18 and 29 years old in good health and CMV-seronegative.

The V gene is TRBV5-1, the J gene TRBJ1-1; D uncertain. Trimming removed 0 bases from V and 7 bases from J, with 4 bases in between. Germline V gene lookup returns CDR1 SGHRS and CDR2 YFSETQ. The CDR3 loop spans 11 amino acids. CDR3 bases: TGCGCCAGCAGCTTGGGAGGTGAAGCTTTCTTT. This gives the protein CASSLGGEAFF. Drawing the rest from reference TRBV5-1 and TRBJ1-1, the complete variable domain is KAGVTQTPRYLIKTRGQQVTLSCSPISGHRSVSWYQQTPGQGLQFLFEYFSETQRNKGNFPGRFSGRQFSNSRSEMNVSTLELGDSALYLCASSLGGEAFFGQGTRLTVV.

This chain uses TRBV9 with TRBJ2-1; a weak D match, TRBD2 (5 bases). The V gene lost 3 bases and the J gene lost 2 bases, with 9 bases spanning the gap. CDR3 size: 14 residues. Per germline, CDR1 SGDLS and CDR2 YYNGEE. As DNA, the CDR3 is TGTGCCAGCAGCGGGGTAGCGCCCTACAATGAGCAGTTCTTC. It specifies CASSGVAPYNEQFF.

V gene TRBV28 combines with J gene TRBJ2-3, with D tentatively TRBD2 (7 bases). The germline V gene has CDR1 MDHEN and CDR2 SYDVKM. Trimming cost V 9 bases and J 4 bases, with 26 bases left between them. The CDR3 consists of 17 residues. Here the CDR3 reads CASGGGGPLVGADTQYF. DNA of the CDR3: TGTGCCAGTGGGGGCGGGGGCCCGTTAGTTGGGGCAGATACGCAGTATTTT. Variable domain in full (rest from reference TRBV28 and TRBJ2-3): DVKVTQSSRYLVKRTGEKVFLECVQDMDHENMFWYRQDPGLGLRLIYFSYDVKMKEKGDIPEGYSVSREKKERFSLILESASTNQTSMYLCASGGGGPLVGADTQYFGPGTRLTVL.

The count of this clone is one. This rearrangement joins TRBV27 to TRBJ2-5, with 7 nucleotides matching TRBD1. The V segment lost 5 bases and the J segment 7 bases; nucleotides outside the gene matches: 19. The germline V gene has CDR1 MNHEY and CDR2 SMNVEV (reference sequence). CDR3 length equals 17 residues. CDR3 bases: TGTGCCAGCAGTCCAATACTTACCGGGACAGCCATAGGGACCCAGTACTTC. Its translation is CASSPILTGTAIGTQYF.

The V and J genes are TRBV28 and TRBJ2-3, with 10 bases aligning to TRBD2. The CDR3 spans 17 residues. Per germline, CDR1 MDHEN and CDR2 SYDVKM. V dropped 5 bases and J dropped 4; count of bases not matched to a gene: 12. CDR3 region: CASSPLAGAVFPDTQYF. CDR3 in DNA: TGTGCCAGCAGTCCGCTAGCGGGAGCGGTTTTTCCAGATACGCAGTATTTT.

The genes are TRBV6-5 and TRBJ1-1, with D possibly being TRBD1 (6 bases). The CDR3 spans 13 residues. V lost 2 bases to trimming and J lost 6 bases, with 10 bases between them. The germline V gene has CDR1 MNHEY and CDR2 SVGAGI. The CDR3 bases are TGTGCCAGCAGTTACGGGGGCAGACCTGAAGCTTTCTTT. Protein product: CASSYGGRPEAFF.

The rearrangement uses TRBV13 and TRBJ2-3; no reliable D call. The germline V gene has CDR1 PRHDT and CDR2 FYEKMQ (reference sequence). Trimming took 5 bases from V and 7 from J, leaving 10 bases between them. The CDR3 spans 12 residues. The CDR3 region is CASSPSPNTQYF. The CDR3 coding sequence is TGTGCCAGCAGCCCAAGCCCCAATACGCAGTATTTT. The variable domain in full, with the rest retrieved from reference TRBV13 and TRBJ2-3, is AAGVIQSPRHLIKEKRETATLKCYPIPRHDTVYWYQQGPGQDPQFLISFYEKMQSDKGSIPDRFSAQQFSDYHSELNMSSLELGDSALYFCASSPSPNTQYFGPGTRLTVL.

The chain employs TRBV5-1 and TRBJ1-1; D is perhaps TRBD1 (5 bases). The V gene lost 5 bases and the J gene lost 1 base, with 12 bases spanning the gap. The length of the CDR3 is 14 residues. From germline, CDR1 is SGHRS and CDR2 YFSETQ. The CDR3 DNA reads TGCGCCAGCAGTTCTGACAGACAGAACACTGAAGCTTTCTTT. It codes for CASSSDRQNTEAFF. Combining the CDR3 with reference TRBV5-1 and TRBJ1-1 gives the whole variable domain KAGVTQTPRYLIKTRGQQVTLSCSPISGHRSVSWYQQTPGQGLQFLFEYFSETQRNKGNFPGRFSGRQFSNSRSEMNVSTLELGDSALYLCASSSDRQNTEAFFGQGTRLTVV.

The chain uses TRBV28 and TRBJ1-1; D may be TRBD1 (6 bases). Looked up from germline, CDR1 is MDHEN and CDR2 is SYDVKM. V lost 5 bases to trimming and J lost 0 bases, with 13 bases between them. CDR3 length equals 15 residues. Written as DNA, the CDR3 is TGTGCCAGCAGTCTCGGTCAGGGGATGAACACTGAAGCTTTCTTT. It encodes CASSLGQGMNTEAFF.

This chain joins TRBV28 and TRBJ1-1; D is unresolved. CDR3 length: 13 residues. Per germline, CDR1 MDHEN and CDR2 SYDVKM. With 7 bases removed from V and 0 bases from J, the gap between germline ends came to 9 bases. The CDR3 loop is CASTRGLNTEAFF. CDR3 in DNA: TGTGCCAGCACCCGGGGTCTGAACACTGAAGCTTTCTTT. Using reference TRBV28 and TRBJ1-1 for the parts outside the CDR3, the full variable domain is DVKVTQSSRYLVKRTGEKVFLECVQDMDHENMFWYRQDPGLGLRLIYFSYDVKMKEKGDIPEGYSVSREKKERFSLILESASTNQTSMYLCASTRGLNTEAFFGQGTRLTVV.

This clone was recorded only once. The same CDR3 is also encoded by other DNA sequences in this sample. This chain joins TRBV5-1 and TRBJ2-1, with TRBD2 matching over 9 bases. The V and J ends lost 2 bases and 4 bases, in that order; junction bases with no gene match: 4. Germline CDR1 reads SGHRS; CDR2 reads YFSETQ. The CDR3 consists of 15 residues. CDR3: CASSLGGGAYNEQFF. The DNA of the CDR3 is TGCGCCAGCAGCTTAGGCGGGGGGGCGTACAATGAGCAGTTCTTC.

This chain connects TRBV5-1 to TRBJ1-2, with no clear D. V lost 0 bases to trimming and J lost 10 bases, with 7 bases between them. The CDR3 covers 11 residues. Germline V CDR1 and CDR2: SGHRS, YFSETQ. Here the CDR3 reads CASSLAGNYTF. In DNA form, the CDR3 reads TGCGCCAGCAGCTTGGCCGGGAACTACACCTTC. The full variable domain, its missing parts supplied by reference TRBV5-1 and TRBJ1-2, is KAGVTQTPRYLIKTRGQQVTLSCSPISGHRSVSWYQQTPGQGLQFLFEYFSETQRNKGNFPGRFSGRQFSNSRSEMNVSTLELGDSALYLCASSLAGNYTFGSGTRLTVV.

The CDR3, as DNA: TGCGCCAGCAGCTTGGATAGTGTGAACACTGAAGCTTTCTTT. Translation: CASSLDSVNTEAFF. The chain links TRBV5-1 to TRBJ1-1, with D unresolved. This CDR3 comprises 14 residues. Looked up from germline, CDR1 is SGHRS and CDR2 is YFSETQ. V lost 0 bases, J lost 0 bases, and 6 bases lay in between. Full variable domain (remainder filled in from reference TRBV5-1 and TRBJ1-1): KAGVTQTPRYLIKTRGQQVTLSCSPISGHRSVSWYQQTPGQGLQFLFEYFSETQRNKGNFPGRFSGRQFSNSRSEMNVSTLELGDSALYLCASSLDSVNTEAFFGQGTRLTVV.

The chain employs TRBV6-1 and TRBJ1-6, with 7 bases fitting TRBD1. The CDR3 spans 19 residues. Germline assignment: CDR1 MNHNS and CDR2 SASEGT. V shed 2 bases, J shed 6 bases, and the junction held 16 bases outside the gene matches. This CDR3 is CASSEPPLGTGTANSPLHF. Written as DNA, the CDR3 is TGTGCCAGCAGTGAACCGCCACTTGGGACCGGGACAGCTAATTCACCCCTCCACTTT.

V usage is TRBV5-6 and J usage is TRBJ2-6; possibly TRBD2 for D (6 bases). CDR3 length equals 19 residues. Trimming removed 0 bases at V and 0 bases at J, with 16 bases between. Germline loops: CDR1 SGHDT, CDR2 YYEEEE. CDR3 in DNA: TGTGCCAGCAGCTTGGCGCTACGGAGGGTACCCTCTGGGGCCAACGTCCTGACTTTC. It yields the protein CASSLALRRVPSGANVLTF.

The chain is built from TRBV28 and TRBJ1-4; 11 positions agree with TRBD1. Trimming took 5 bases from V and 8 from J; bases not matched to a gene: 7. The CDR3 extends over 15 amino acids. The germline CDR1 and CDR2 sequences are MDHEN and SYDVKM. CDR3 sequence: CASSRTGTGGEKLFF. The CDR3 DNA reads TGTGCCAGCAGTAGAACCGGGACAGGGGGGGAAAAACTGTTTTTT. Full variable domain (outside the CDR3, taken from reference TRBV28 and TRBJ1-4): DVKVTQSSRYLVKRTGEKVFLECVQDMDHENMFWYRQDPGLGLRLIYFSYDVKMKEKGDIPEGYSVSREKKERFSLILESASTNQTSMYLCASSRTGTGGEKLFFGSGTQLSVL.

This chain connects TRBV28 to TRBJ2-1; 9 nucleotides line up with TRBD2. The V gene's germline CDR1 is MDHEN and CDR2 SYDVKM. The J segment lost 3 bases and the V segment lost 8 bases, leaving 8 bases of the junction unmatched. This CDR3 contains 15 residues. The CDR3 region has the DNA TGTGCCAGCCTTGGGACTAGCCCTTTCTACAATGAGCAGTTCTTC. It yields the protein CASLGTSPFYNEQFF.

The chain uses TRBV28 and TRBJ2-7; a weak D match, TRBD2 (6 bases). Germline CDR1 is MDHEN and CDR2 is SYDVKM. V gave up 3 bases and J gave up 5 bases, with 14 bases separating them. The CDR3 runs 14 residues. The CDR3 sequence: CASSLPWGVNEQYF. DNA for the CDR3: TGTGCCAGCAGTTTGCCTTGGGGGGTCAACGAGCAGTACTTC.